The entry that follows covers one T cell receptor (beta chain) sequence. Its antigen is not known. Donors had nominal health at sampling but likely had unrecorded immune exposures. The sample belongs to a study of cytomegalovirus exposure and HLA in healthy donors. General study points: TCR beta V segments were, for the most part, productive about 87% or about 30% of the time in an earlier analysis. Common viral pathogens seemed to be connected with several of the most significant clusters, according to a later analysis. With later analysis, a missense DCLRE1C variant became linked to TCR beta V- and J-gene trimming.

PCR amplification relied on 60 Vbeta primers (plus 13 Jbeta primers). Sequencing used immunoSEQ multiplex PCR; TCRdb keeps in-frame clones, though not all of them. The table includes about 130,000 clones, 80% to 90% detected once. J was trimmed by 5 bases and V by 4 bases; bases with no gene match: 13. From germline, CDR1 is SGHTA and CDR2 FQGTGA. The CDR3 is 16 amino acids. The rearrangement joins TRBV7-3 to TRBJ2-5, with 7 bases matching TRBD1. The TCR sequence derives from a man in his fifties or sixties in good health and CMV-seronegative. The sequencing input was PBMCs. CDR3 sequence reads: CASSSTSGTGVETQYF. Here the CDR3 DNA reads TGTGCCAGCAGCTCTACCTCCGGAACAGGGGTGGAGACCCAGTACTTC.